The 23 T cell receptor beta chains reported below all come from one sample, sequenced in a study of T cell responses to AZD1222 COVID-19 vaccine. This table comes from immunoSEQ multiplex PCR, and its TCRdb copy is limited to in-frame clones, with some not included. The sample lists 150,000 or so clones, about 90% occurring once. The sequenced sample was peripheral blood, obtained 28 days after the second AZD1222 dose. The receptors shown here come from an adult who received the AZD1222 COVID-19 vaccine.

This sequence joins TRBV5-1 and TRBJ1-5; the D gene is possibly TRBD1 (5 bases). Trimming took off 4 bases at V and 0 bases at J, with 11 bases between the two ends. CDR1 SGHRS and CDR2 YFSETQ come from the germline V gene. CDR3 length equals 15 residues. CDR3: CASSRDGNSNQPQHF. Written as DNA, the CDR3 is TGCGCCAGCAGCCGGGACGGTAATAGCAATCAGCCCCAGCATTTT.

This sequence joins TRBV4-1 and TRBJ1-2, with 8 bases aligning to TRBD1. The trim removed 4 bases at V and 7 bases at J, leaving 14 bases unmatched. Germline V gene sequence: CDR1 MGHRA, CDR2 YSYEKL. This CDR3 has 16 amino acids. In DNA form, the CDR3 reads TGCGCCAGCAGCCTAACTCCCCCCGGGACAGGTGGTGGCTACACCTTC. It codes for CASSLTPPGTGGGYTF.

The chain combines TRBV12-2 with TRBJ1-1; the table calls TRBD1, which could not be checked here. TRBV12-2 is assigned pseudogene status. CDR3 length equals 13 residues. Here the CDR3 DNA reads TGTGCAAGTCGCTTAGCGTACAGCCTTGAAGCTTTCTTT. Translating gives CASRLAYSLEAFF.

The rearrangement links TRBV6-5 to TRBJ1-5, with D possibly being TRBD1 (5 bases). The CDR3 length is 15 residues. V shed 8 bases and J shed 0 bases, with 14 bases lying between them. From germline, CDR1 is MNHEY and CDR2 SVGAGI. The CDR3 bases are TGTGCCAGCCGTCCCTCGGGGACTAGCAATCAGCCCCAGCATTTT. Translation gives CASRPSGTSNQPQHF.

The gene calls are TRBV6-1 and TRBJ1-5; D remains unclear. From germline, CDR1 is MNHNS and CDR2 SASEGT. This CDR3 has 17 residues. V dropped 4 bases and J dropped 3 bases, with 19 bases sitting between them. The CDR3 nucleotides read TGTGCCAGCAGTGGAGAACGGGCGGTTTTGATCAATCAGCCCCAGCATTTT. Its protein is CASSGERAVLINQPQHF.

The chain employs TRBV4-1 and TRBJ2-7; 7 nucleotides agree with TRBD1. The J segment lost 4 bases and the V segment lost 4 bases, leaving 4 bases of the junction unmatched. This CDR3 region has 13 residues. The V gene's germline CDR1 is MGHRA and CDR2 YSYEKL. This CDR3 is CASSPRTGYEQYF. CDR3 bases: TGCGCCAGCAGCCCCCGGACAGGTTACGAGCAGTACTTC.

A single count supports this clone. This chain joins TRBV5-1 and TRBJ1-2, with 9 bases that match TRBD1. V lost 1 base, J lost 8 bases, and 6 bases stayed unmatched. The CDR3 sequence is 14 residues long. Germline V gives CDR1 SGHRS, CDR2 YFSETQ. The CDR3 DNA reads TGCGCCAGCAGCTTGCGGGACAGGGACGGGGGCTACACCTTC. Translation: CASSLRDRDGGYTF.

This chain links TRBV7-2 with TRBJ2-3; TRBD2 aligns across 9 bases. This CDR3 is 16 amino acids long. The J segment lost 8 bases and the V segment lost 2 bases, leaving 11 bases of the junction unmatched. Per germline, CDR1 SGHTA and CDR2 FQGNSA. The CDR3 loop reads CASSLWSGGGAGTQYF. The CDR3 DNA follows: TGTGCCAGCAGCTTATGGAGCGGCGGGGGGGCTGGTACGCAGTATTTT.

This chain links TRBV5-1 with TRBJ2-7; tentative D call: TRBD1 (7 bases). This CDR3 has 12 residues. Trimming removed 4 bases from V and 7 bases from J, with 12 bases in between. The germline gives CDR1 SGHRS, CDR2 YFSETQ. The CDR3 loop reads CASSAQGREQYF. The CDR3 nucleotides read TGCGCCAGCAGCGCACAGGGGAGGGAGCAGTACTTC.

The chain couples TRBV12-1 to TRBJ1-5. TRBV12-1 is noted as a pseudogene. There are 11 residues in the CDR3. CDR3 nucleotides: TGTGCCAGCAGCTTTGGTCAGCCCCAGCATTTT. It translates to CASSFGQPQHF.

The rearrangement uses TRBV20-1 and TRBJ1-2; maybe TRBD1 (5 bases). CDR1 and CDR2 (germline): DFQATT, SNEGSKA (reference sequence). The CDR3 extends over 11 amino acids. As DNA, the CDR3 is TGCACCTCGCAGGGAATCTCTGGCTACACCTTC. It encodes CTSQGISGYTF.

V gene TRBV7-2 combines with J gene TRBJ1-2, with D perhaps matching TRBD1 (6 bases). The CDR3 runs to 18 residues. Germline lookup yields CDR1 SGHTA and CDR2 FQGNSA. V was pared by 0 bases and J by 5 bases, with 22 bases between. The CDR3 coding sequence is TGTGCCAGCAGCTTAGCTGGGACACAACCATGGGGAGGGTATGGCTACACCTTC. As protein: CASSLAGTQPWGGYGYTF.

This CDR3 is CASSSGQPYEQYF. CDR3 sequence (DNA): TGCGCCAGCAGCTCCGGACAACCCTACGAGCAGTACTTC. This sequence joins TRBV5-1 and TRBJ2-7; D is possibly TRBD1 (5 bases). Trimming took 3 bases from V and 2 from J, leaving 9 bases between them. CDR3 length equals 13 residues. Germline lookup yields CDR1 SGHRS and CDR2 YFSETQ.

The chain is built from TRBV5-1 and TRBJ2-2; D possibly matches TRBD1 or TRBD2 (6 bases each). This CDR3 has 14 residues. Germline lookup yields CDR1 SGHRS and CDR2 YFSETQ. Between the trimmed V and J ends, which lost 5 bases and 4 bases, there was a span of 12 bases. The CDR3 here is CASRQQGGTGELFF. The DNA of the CDR3 is TGCGCCAGCAGGCAACAGGGAGGCACCGGGGAGCTGTTTTTT.

The chain joins TRBV10-3 to TRBJ1-2; D is uncertain. Germline-derived CDR1 and CDR2 are ENHRY and SYGVKD. CDR3 size: 15 residues. The V end was cut by 3 bases, the J end by 4 bases, with 15 bases between. The DNA of the CDR3 is TGTGCCATCAGTGACGAGGGAAGGCAACCCTATGGCTACACCTTC. It translates to CAISDEGRQPYGYTF.

This clone is a singleton in its sample. The rearrangement joins TRBV5-1 to TRBJ1-1; possible D gene TRBD1, 6 bases. The V and J ends lost 5 bases and 5 bases respectively, with 28 bases between them. CDR1 and CDR2 (germline): SGHRS, YFSETQ. The CDR3 is 18 residues long. In nucleotides, the CDR3 is TGCGCCAGCAGACATATCCTGGGGGTACAGGGAGTGCGAACTGAAGCTTTCTTT. Its translation is CASRHILGVQGVRTEAFF.

The V call is TRBV5-6, the J call TRBJ2-7; possible D gene TRBD1, 6 bases. Per germline, CDR1 SGHDT and CDR2 YYEEEE. Trimming removed 3 bases from V and 5 bases from J, with 18 bases in between. The CDR3 covers 15 residues. The CDR3 reads CASSYDRSSYHEQYF. CDR3 bases: TGTGCCAGCAGCTATGACAGGTCTTCGTACCACGAGCAGTACTTC.

This clone appeared a few times. This sequence joins TRBV6-5 and TRBJ1-2; D may be TRBD1 (6 bases). CDR1 and CDR2 from the germline V gene are MNHEY and SVGAGI. The ends were cut back, 0 bases at V and 4 bases at J, with 12 bases in the middle. This CDR3 comprises 15 residues. CDR3 sequence: CASSYSGRGSYGYTF. The CDR3 DNA reads TGTGCCAGCAGTTACTCGGGGAGGGGGAGCTATGGCTACACCTTC.

The chain carries TRBV6-5 and TRBJ2-7, with TRBD1 identical over 11 bases. CDR3 length: 15 residues. J lost 6 bases, V lost 6 bases, and 10 bases had no gene match. The germline V gene encodes CDR1 MNHEY and CDR2 SVGAGI. This CDR3 is CASSSGTGGFREQYF. The CDR3 DNA follows: TGTGCCAGCAGCTCCGGGACAGGGGGTTTCCGCGAGCAGTACTTC.

The chain combines TRBV27 with TRBJ1-2; possibly TRBD1 for D (5 bases). The CDR3 runs to 14 residues. The germline CDR1 and CDR2 sequences are MNHEY and SMNVEV (reference sequence). V was trimmed by 4 bases and J by 4 bases, leaving 13 bases between them. The CDR3 nucleotides read TGTGCCAGCAGTTGGGGGGGAGAGGGCTATGGCTACACCTTC. This encodes CASSWGGEGYGYTF.

This clone was recorded once. The CDR3 DNA is TGTGCCAGCTCACCAGGGCTCCCCTCTGGAAACACCATATATTTT. This encodes CASSPGLPSGNTIYF. The V call is TRBV18, the J call TRBJ1-3; D call uncertain. Trimming shortened V by 2 bases and J by 0 bases, and 8 bases separated the two germline ends. CDR3 length: 15 amino acids. Germline assignment: CDR1 KGHSH and CDR2 LQKENI.

This chain links TRBV6-5 with TRBJ1-5; tentatively, D is TRBD1 (6 bases). The germline gives CDR1 MNHEY, CDR2 SVGAGI. With 5 bases removed from V and 6 bases from J, the gap between germline ends came to 11 bases. This CDR3 comprises 13 residues. The CDR3 here is CASSTGLTQPQHF. The CDR3 coding sequence is TGTGCCAGCAGTACAGGGTTGACTCAGCCCCAGCATTTT.

The chain couples TRBV19 to TRBJ2-5, with TRBD1 matching over 8 bases. The junction had 4 bases not matched to a gene; V was cut back by 6 bases and J by 4 bases. The CDR3 extends over 13 amino acids. Germline values: CDR1 LNHDA, CDR2 SQIVND (reference sequence). CDR3 nucleotides: TGTGCCAGTAGCGGACAGGGTGGAGAGACCCAGTACTTC. Translation gives CASSGQGGETQYF.